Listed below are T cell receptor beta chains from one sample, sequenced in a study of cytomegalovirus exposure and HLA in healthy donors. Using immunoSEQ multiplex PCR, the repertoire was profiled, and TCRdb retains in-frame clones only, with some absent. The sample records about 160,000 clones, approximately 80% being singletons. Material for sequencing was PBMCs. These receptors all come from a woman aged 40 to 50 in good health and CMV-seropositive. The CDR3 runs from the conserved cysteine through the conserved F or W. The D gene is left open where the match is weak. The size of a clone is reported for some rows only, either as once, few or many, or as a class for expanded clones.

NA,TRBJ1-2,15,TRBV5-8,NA,TGTGCCAGCAGCTTGATTCCCCTCCGGAGCGATGGCTACACCTTC,CASSLIPLRSDGYTF
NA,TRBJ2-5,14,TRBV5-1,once,TGCGCCAGCAGCTCCTCCCCGTACCAAGAGACCCAGTACTTC,CASSSSPYQETQYF
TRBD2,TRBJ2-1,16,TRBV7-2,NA,TGTGCCAGCAGCAAAGCAACTAGCGGGGGTATGTATGAGCAGTTCTTC,CASSKATSGGMYEQFF
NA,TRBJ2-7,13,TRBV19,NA,TGTGCCGGACGGACGGAGGATAACTACGAGCAGTACTTC,CAGRTEDNYEQYF
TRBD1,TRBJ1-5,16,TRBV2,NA,TGTGCCAGCAGTGACGACAGGGTGGAAAGAAATCAGCCCCAGCATTTT,CASSDDRVERNQPQHF
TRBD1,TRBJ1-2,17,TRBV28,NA,TGTGCCAGCAGTCCACCGACAGGGGGTTCAGCTAACTATGGCTACACCTTC,CASSPPTGGSANYGYTF
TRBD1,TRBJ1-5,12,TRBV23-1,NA,TGCGCCCAGGGGGACGGCAATCAGCCCCAGCATTTT,CAQGDGNQPQHF
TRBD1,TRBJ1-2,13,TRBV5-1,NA,TGCGCCAGCAGCTTGCGGACAGGTGAGGGCTACACCTTC,CASSLRTGEGYTF
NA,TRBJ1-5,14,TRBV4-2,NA,TGTGCCAGCAGCCAACCCGGACTCGGGCAGCCCCAGCATTTT,CASSQPGLGQPQHF
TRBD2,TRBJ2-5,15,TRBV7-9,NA,TGTGCCAGCAGCACTAGCGGGGGATGGGGAGAGACCCAGTACTTC,CASSTSGGWGETQYF
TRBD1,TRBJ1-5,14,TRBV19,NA,TGTGCCAGTAGCGGACAGGCACGCAATCAGCCCCAGCATTTT,CASSGQARNQPQHF
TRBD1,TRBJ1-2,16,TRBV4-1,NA,TGCGCCAGCAGGCCAGTCGGGACAGGGAACAACTATGGCTACACCTTC,CASRPVGTGNNYGYTF
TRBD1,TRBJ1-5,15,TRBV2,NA,TGTGCCAGCAGAATCGACAGGGGGCGAGATCAGCCCCAGCATTTT,CASRIDRGRDQPQHF
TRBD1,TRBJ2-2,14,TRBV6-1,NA,TGTGCCAGCAGACCTCCGACAGGGGCCGGGGAGCTGTTTTTT,CASRPPTGAGELFF
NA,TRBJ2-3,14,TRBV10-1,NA,TGCGCCAGCAGTAAGACAGGTATCACAGATACGCAGTATTTT,CASSKTGITDTQYF
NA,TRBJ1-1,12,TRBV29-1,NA,TGCAGCGCAGCAGGGCGGAACACTGAAGCTTTCTTT,CSAAGRNTEAFF
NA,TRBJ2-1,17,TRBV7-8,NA,TGTGCCAGCAGCTTAGGGATGCAGGGGCTCCGGTTCAATGAGCAGTTCTTC,CASSLGMQGLRFNEQFF
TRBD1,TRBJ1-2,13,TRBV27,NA,TGTGCCAGCAGGGGGACAGGGGGGAAGGGCTACACCTTC,CASRGTGGKGYTF
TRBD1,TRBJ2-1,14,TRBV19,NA,TGTGCCAGTAACCGACAGGGGAGCGGTAATGAGCAGTTCTTC,CASNRQGSGNEQFF
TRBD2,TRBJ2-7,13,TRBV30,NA,TGTGCCTGGAGTGTAGTCCGGGGGGGCGGTAGGTACTTC,CAWSVVRGGGRYF
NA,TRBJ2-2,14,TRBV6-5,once,TGTGCCACCCGCCAGGGGGGTCGGACCGGGGAGCTGTTTTTT,CATRQGGRTGELFF
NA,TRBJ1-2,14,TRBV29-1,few,TGCAGCGTCCCGGACACTTCAATTAACTATGGCTACACCTTC,CSVPDTSINYGYTF
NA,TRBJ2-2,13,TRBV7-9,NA,TGTGCCAGCAGCTTATCTCCCACCGGGGAGCTGTTTTTT,CASSLSPTGELFF
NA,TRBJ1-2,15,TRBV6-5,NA,TGTGCCAGCAGTTATAGCCCGACAGTCTCCTATGGCTACACCTTC,CASSYSPTVSYGYTF
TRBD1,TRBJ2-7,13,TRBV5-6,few,TGTGCCAGCAGCTCGAGACAGGGGTGGATCCAGTACTTC,CASSSRQGWIQYF
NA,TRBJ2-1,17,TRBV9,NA,TGTGCCAGCAGCGTTTTGGGGGGGCCCCCCTCCTACAATGAGCAGTTCTTC,CASSVLGGPPSYNEQFF
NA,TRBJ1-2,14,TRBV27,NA,TGTGCCAGCAGTCCAGTGGCCCTGCCAGGCGGCTACACCTTC,CASSPVALPGGYTF
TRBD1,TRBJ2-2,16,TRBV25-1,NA,TGTGCCAGCAGTGATCCTAGACAGGGATTGACCGGGGAGCTGTTTTTT,CASSDPRQGLTGELFF
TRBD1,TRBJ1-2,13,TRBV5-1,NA,TGCGCCAGCAGCTTCGGACAGGGAGAGGGCTACACCTTC,CASSFGQGEGYTF
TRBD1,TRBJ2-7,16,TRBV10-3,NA,TGTGCCATCAGTGAGCCGGGACAGGGGGCAGGTTACGAGCAGTACTTC,CAISEPGQGAGYEQYF
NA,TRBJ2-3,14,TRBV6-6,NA,TGTGCCAGCAGTTACTCGGTAGCATGGGATACGCAGTATTTT,CASSYSVAWDTQYF
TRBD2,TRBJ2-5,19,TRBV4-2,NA,TGTGCCAGCAGCCAGGGGGGCGGACTAGCGGGGGCATCCTTTGGGGCCCAGTACTTC,CASSQGGGLAGASFGAQYF